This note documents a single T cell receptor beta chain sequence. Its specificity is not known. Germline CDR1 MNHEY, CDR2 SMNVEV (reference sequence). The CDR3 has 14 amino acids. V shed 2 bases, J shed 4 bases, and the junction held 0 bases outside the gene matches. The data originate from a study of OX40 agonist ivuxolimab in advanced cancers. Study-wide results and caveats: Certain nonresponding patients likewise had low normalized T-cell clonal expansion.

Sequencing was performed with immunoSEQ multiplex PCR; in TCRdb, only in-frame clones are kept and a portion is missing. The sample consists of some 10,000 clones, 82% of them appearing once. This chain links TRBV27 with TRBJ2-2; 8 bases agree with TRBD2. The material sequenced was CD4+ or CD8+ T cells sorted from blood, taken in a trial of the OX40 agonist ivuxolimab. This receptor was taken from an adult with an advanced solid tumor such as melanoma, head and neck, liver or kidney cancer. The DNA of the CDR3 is TGTGCCAGCAGTTTAGCGGGAGGCACCGGGGAGCTGTTTTTT. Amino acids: CASSLAGGTGELFF.